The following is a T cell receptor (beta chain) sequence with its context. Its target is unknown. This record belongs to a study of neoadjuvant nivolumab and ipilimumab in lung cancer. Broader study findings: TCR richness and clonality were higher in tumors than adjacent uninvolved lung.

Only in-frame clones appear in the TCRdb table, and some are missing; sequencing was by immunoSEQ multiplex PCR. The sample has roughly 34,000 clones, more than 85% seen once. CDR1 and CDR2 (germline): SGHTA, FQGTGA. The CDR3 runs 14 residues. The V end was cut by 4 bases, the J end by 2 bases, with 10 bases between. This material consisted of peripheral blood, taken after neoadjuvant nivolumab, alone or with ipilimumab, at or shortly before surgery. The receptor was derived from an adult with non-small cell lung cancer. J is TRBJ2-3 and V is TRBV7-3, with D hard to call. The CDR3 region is CASSSQGFTDTQYF. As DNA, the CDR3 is TGTGCCAGCAGCTCACAAGGGTTCACAGATACGCAGTATTTT. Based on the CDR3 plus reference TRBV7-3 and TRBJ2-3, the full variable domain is GAGVSQTPSNKVTEKGKYVELRCDPISGHTALYWYRQSLGQGPEFLIYFQGTGAADDSGLPNDRFFAVRPEGSVSTLKIQRTERGDSAVYLCASSSQGFTDTQYFGPGTRLTVL.